These 30 T cell receptor beta chains came from one sample sequenced in a study of response to subunit inactivated influenza vaccine. TCRdb reprocessed the RT-PCR reads with MiXCR, giving one entry per CDR3 protein. This table has 710,000 or so distinct CDR3 sequences, about a sixth appearing once. Sequenced material: PBMCs from blood, taken roughly 12 days after vaccination. The receptors here all came from a man aged 50 or older who received an inactivated influenza vaccine.

This chain links TRBV19 with TRBJ2-1, with D maybe TRBD2 (5 bases). V lost 3 bases, J lost 0 bases, and 12 bases lay in between. The CDR3 loop spans 16 amino acids. CDR1 and CDR2 (germline): LNHDA, SQIVND (reference sequence). The CDR3 sequence is CASSIGGLSSYNEQFF. CDR3 nucleotide sequence: TGTGCCAGTAGTATCGGCGGGCTTAGCTCCTACAATGAGCAGTTCTTC. Full variable domain (remainder filled in from reference TRBV19 and TRBJ2-1): DGGITQSPKYLFRKEGQNVTLSCEQNLNHDAMYWYRQDPGQGLRLIYYSQIVNDFQKGDIAEGYSVSREKKESFPLTVTSAQKNPTAFYLCASSIGGLSSYNEQFFGPGTRLTVL.

The V call is TRBV5-1, the J call TRBJ2-5; a weak D match, TRBD2 (5 bases). CDR3 size: 14 residues. The germline V and J ends were trimmed by 0 bases and 5 bases, with 11 bases remaining between them. The germline V gene encodes CDR1 SGHRS and CDR2 YFSETQ. The CDR3 here is CASSLGLRDETQYF. Written as DNA, the CDR3 is TGCGCCAGCAGCTTGGGACTACGGGATGAGACCCAGTACTTC.

This clonotype came up a few times. V and J are TRBV5-1 and TRBJ2-3; 11 bases map to TRBD2. Unmatched junction bases numbered 11, after V lost 3 bases and J lost 2 bases. The V gene's germline CDR1 is SGHRS and CDR2 YFSETQ. There are 18 residues in the CDR3. The CDR3 DNA sequence: TGCGCCAGCAGCTGGCCTCTCCTAGCGGGGGGCCCCACAGATACGCAGTATTTT. Its translation: CASSWPLLAGGPTDTQYF.

This chain uses TRBV27 with TRBJ2-7; 10 nucleotides line up with TRBD1. V trimming: 5 bases; J trimming: 6 bases; junction bases outside the gene matches: 7. The CDR3 runs 14 residues. Germline V gene lookup returns CDR1 MNHEY and CDR2 SMNVEV (reference sequence). The CDR3 here is CASSPLGTGVEQYF. For the CDR3, the DNA is TGTGCCAGCAGTCCCCTAGGGACAGGGGTCGAGCAGTACTTC.

This clonotype was counted only a few times. This rearrangement joins TRBV14 to TRBJ2-7, with 10 bases aligning to TRBD2. Germline CDR1 SGHDN, CDR2 FVKESK. This CDR3 spans 16 amino acids. V shed 4 bases, J shed 5 bases, and the junction held 11 bases outside the gene matches. The CDR3, as DNA: TGTGCCAGCAGCCCCCTCCTTGGGCTAGCGGGAGACGAGCAGTACTTC. Amino acid sequence: CASSPLLGLAGDEQYF.

This clonotype was detected only a few times. The chain employs TRBV5-1 and TRBJ2-3, with 7 positions matching TRBD1. The V segment lost 1 base and the J segment 4 bases; nucleotides outside the gene matches: 6. The CDR3 spans 15 residues. Germline V gene sequence: CDR1 SGHRS, CDR2 YFSETQ. The CDR3 DNA reads TGCGCCAGCAGCTTGTCGGGACAGAACCCAGATACGCAGTATTTT. The encoded protein is CASSLSGQNPDTQYF.

This clonotype was seen a few times. The CDR3 loop is CASSSYQGAYEQYF. In DNA form, the CDR3 reads TGTGCCAGCAGCTCCTATCAGGGGGCCTACGAGCAGTACTTC. The chain couples TRBV7-2 to TRBJ2-7; 7 bases line up with TRBD1. This CDR3 comprises 14 residues. Germline-derived CDR1 and CDR2 are SGHTA and FQGNSA. V trimming: 4 bases; J trimming: 2 bases; junction bases outside the gene matches: 5.

In this sample, this clonotype turned up a few times. The genes are TRBV10-3 and TRBJ1-5; tentatively, D is TRBD1 (5 bases). The germline CDR1 and CDR2 sequences are ENHRY and SYGVKD. The ends were cut back, 3 bases at V and 7 bases at J, with 10 bases in the middle. CDR3 size: 13 residues. This CDR3 is CAISEGKGQPQHF. In nucleotides, the CDR3 is TGTGCCATCAGTGAAGGAAAGGGGCAGCCCCAGCATTTT.

This clonotype was seen more than once but under ten times. The V gene is TRBV5-1, the J gene TRBJ2-5, with a tentative D call TRBD1 (5 bases). This CDR3 spans 15 amino acids. V dropped 0 bases and J dropped 7 bases, with 16 bases sitting between them. Germline values: CDR1 SGHRS, CDR2 YFSETQ. The CDR3 bases are TGCGCCAGCAGCTTGGAGGTCAGGGTAGGTGGGACCCAGTACTTC. Protein sequence: CASSLEVRVGGTQYF.

This clonotype appeared a few times. CDR3 nucleotides: TGTGCCAGCAGTTTAGTCCCTGGATCCACCTTC. This sequence encodes CASSLVPGSTF. The rearrangement uses TRBV12-3 or TRBV12-4 and TRBJ1-2, with no clear D. The V and J ends lost 1 base and 13 bases respectively, with 10 bases between them. This CDR3 region has 11 residues.

J is TRBJ1-2 and V is TRBV6-1; D is unresolved. This CDR3 comprises 15 residues. Trimming took 5 bases from V and 0 from J, leaving 13 bases between them. In germline, CDR1 is MNHNS, CDR2 SASEGT. CDR3 nucleotide sequence: TGTGCCAGCAGTACGAGACATAGCCCTAACTATGGCTACACCTTC. Translating gives CASSTRHSPNYGYTF.

The CDR3 nucleotides are TGTGCCAGCAGTGAAGTAGGGACAGGGGCTGGAGATACGCAGTATTTT. Translation: CASSEVGTGAGDTQYF. The chain has TRBV2 and TRBJ2-3; 10 nucleotides align to TRBD1. Germline V lookup: CDR1 SNHLY, CDR2 FYNNEI. After removal of 1 base from V and 5 bases from J, the junction contained 6 bases not matched to a gene. This CDR3 is built from 16 residues.

This clonotype was observed a few times. V is TRBV24-1 and J is TRBJ2-2; 7 nucleotides align to TRBD1. The V and J ends lost 4 bases and 7 bases, in that order; junction bases with no gene match: 8. The CDR3 sequence is 15 residues long. Germline CDR1 and CDR2: KGHDR and SFDVKD. This chain's CDR3 is CATSDSDRAVGELFF. The CDR3 DNA reads as TGTGCCACCAGTGACTCCGACAGGGCGGTCGGGGAGCTGTTTTTT.

The chain employs TRBV7-8 and TRBJ2-7; a possible D gene is TRBD1 (5 bases). The V and J ends lost 7 bases and 4 bases respectively, with 20 bases between them. Germline V gene data show CDR1 as SGHVS and CDR2 as FQNEAQ. This CDR3 is 15 amino acids long. CDR3 sequence (DNA): TGTGCCAGCAACCCCCGCAGGGCATCCTGGTACGAGCAGTACTTC. The encoded protein is CASNPRRASWYEQYF. The variable domain in full, completed from reference TRBV7-8 and TRBJ2-7, reads GAGVSQSPRYKVAKRGQDVALRCDPISGHVSLFWYQQALGQGPEFLTYFQNEAQLDKSGLPSDRFFAERPEGSVSTLKIQRTQQEDSAVYLCASNPRRASWYEQYFGPGTRLTVT.

CDR3 amino acids: CASSLPGQSEQYF. CDR3 DNA sequence: TGTGCCAGCAGTCTTCCGGGACAGTCCGAGCAGTACTTC. This rearrangement joins TRBV6-1 to TRBJ2-7, with 7 bases aligning to TRBD1. Trimming at V came to 5 bases and at J to 6 bases, leaving 7 bases not matched to a gene. Germline CDR1 and CDR2: MNHNS and SASEGT. This CDR3 has 13 amino acids.

This clonotype was observed many times. The chain carries TRBV7-2 and TRBJ2-1; TRBD1 agrees at 7 bases. This CDR3 contains 18 residues. Trimming cost V 0 bases and J 4 bases; bases outside gene matches: 12. Germline-derived CDR1 and CDR2 are SGHTA and FQGNSA. The CDR3 reads CASSLARLNRGRYNEQFF. The DNA of the CDR3 is TGTGCCAGCAGCTTAGCACGGCTAAACAGGGGCCGATACAATGAGCAGTTCTTC.

The rearrangement links TRBV23-1 to TRBJ2-7; weak D call: TRBD2 (6 bases). TRBV23-1 is an ORF for which the function is uncertain. The CDR3 has 16 residues. The V and J ends lost 4 bases and 0 bases respectively, with 16 bases between them. Written as DNA, the CDR3 is TGCGCCAGCAGTCGCCAGGCGGGGATGAGCTCCTACGAGCAGTACTTC. This encodes CASSRQAGMSSYEQYF.

This clonotype was seen more than once but under ten times. The chain joins TRBV7-9 to TRBJ2-6; possible D gene TRBD1, 6 bases. The CDR3 contains 17 residues. Germline values: CDR1 SEHNR, CDR2 FQNEAQ (reference sequence). The germline V and J ends were trimmed by 1 base and 0 bases, with 10 bases remaining between them. DNA of the CDR3: TGTGCCAGCAGCTTAGGGACAGTGAGCTCTGGGGCCAACGTCCTGACTTTC. It translates to CASSLGTVSSGANVLTF.

This clonotype was seen at least ten times. The V and J genes are TRBV18 and TRBJ2-7; D gene ambiguous. Germline V gives CDR1 KGHSH, CDR2 LQKENI. The CDR3 has 13 residues. Trimming left V 5 bases short and J 2 bases short, with 10 bases between. CDR3 protein: CASSTELAYEQYF. CDR3 DNA sequence: TGTGCCAGCTCAACCGAGCTCGCCTACGAGCAGTACTTC.

This clonotype was counted only a few times. The chain employs TRBV28 and TRBJ1-1; D is undetermined. Germline CDR1 MDHEN, CDR2 SYDVKM. The CDR3 consists of 12 residues. The ends were cut back, 3 bases at V and 8 bases at J, with 10 bases in the middle. The CDR3 coding sequence is TGTGCCAGCAGTTTCCTGCCCCTCGAAGCTTTCTTT. It codes for CASSFLPLEAFF.

This clonotype has a handful of counts. The rearrangement joins TRBV20-1 to TRBJ1-6; D may be TRBD1 (6 bases). Trimming removed 1 base from V and 8 bases from J, with 12 bases in between. Germline V gene lookup returns CDR1 DFQATT and CDR2 SNEGSKA (reference sequence). The CDR3 has 14 amino acids. CDR3 region: CSARVLGGDSPLHF. The CDR3 coding sequence is TGCAGTGCTAGAGTCCTAGGGGGGGATTCACCCCTCCACTTT.

The rearrangement links TRBV7-9 to TRBJ2-2; TRBD1 aligns across 8 bases. The CDR3 is made up of 15 amino acids. Germline trimming cut 5 bases from V and 6 bases from J; bases unmatched to any gene: 8. CDR1 is SEHNR, CDR2 FQNEAQ, per germline (reference sequence). The CDR3 protein is CASSRDRFVAGELFF. CDR3 nucleotides: TGTGCCAGCAGCCGGGACAGGTTTGTCGCCGGGGAGCTGTTTTTT.

As DNA, the CDR3 is TGCGCCAGCAGCTTGGCCCCAGACCCCTACGAGCAGTACTTC. Amino acids: CASSLAPDPYEQYF. The rearrangement links TRBV5-1 to TRBJ2-7, with D unresolved. There are 14 residues in the CDR3. V was cut by 0 bases and J by 2 bases, with 9 bases left in between. The V gene's germline CDR1 is SGHRS and CDR2 YFSETQ.

This chain uses TRBV28 with TRBJ2-3; D might be TRBD2 (5 bases). The CDR3 totals 15 residues. The V end lost 0 bases, the J end lost 7 bases, and 14 bases lay between the germline ends. Per germline, CDR1 MDHEN and CDR2 SYDVKM. The CDR3 coding sequence is TGTGCCAGCAGTTTATGGGCTCTCGGGGAAAATACGCAGTATTTT. Translating it yields CASSLWALGENTQYF.

This clonotype was detected ten times or more. The chain links TRBV10-3 to TRBJ2-5, with D uncertain. CDR1 is ENHRY and CDR2 is SYGVKD in the germline V gene. The CDR3 is made up of 13 amino acids. The V end lost 5 bases, the J end lost 2 bases, and 9 bases lay between the germline ends. The CDR3 nucleotides read TGTGCCATCAGTAGGCCCTTTCAAGAGACCCAGTACTTC. Its protein product is CAISRPFQETQYF.

This clonotype was seen more than once but under ten times. V is TRBV7-2 and J is TRBJ2-5, with TRBD1 matching over 9 bases. Germline CDR1 and CDR2: SGHTA and FQGNSA. The CDR3 totals 15 residues. After removal of 1 base from V and 4 bases from J, the junction contained 4 bases not matched to a gene. CDR3 loop: CASSLGDRDVETQYF. The CDR3 nucleotides are TGTGCCAGCAGCTTAGGGGACAGGGACGTAGAGACCCAGTACTTC.

The table lists this clonotype with a few counts. This rearrangement joins TRBV5-1 to TRBJ1-2; D is undetermined. Germline V gene sequence: CDR1 SGHRS, CDR2 YFSETQ. The V gene lost 0 bases and the J gene lost 5 bases, with 11 bases spanning the gap. The CDR3 spans 14 residues. The CDR3 region is CASSLEGREYGYTF. The CDR3 DNA is TGCGCCAGCAGCTTGGAGGGTAGGGAATATGGCTACACCTTC.

This clonotype was counted a few times. The V call is TRBV5-1, the J call TRBJ1-4, with TRBD1 identical over 10 bases. CDR3 length: 16 amino acids. Trimming at V came to 1 base and at J to 3 bases, leaving 3 bases not matched to a gene. Per the germline V gene, CDR1 is SGHRS and CDR2 is YFSETQ. The DNA for the CDR3 is TGCGCCAGCAGCTTGTACGGACAGGGGGCTAATGAAAAACTGTTTTTT. Translating gives CASSLYGQGANEKLFF.

The sample holds many counts of this clonotype. V is TRBV7-9 and J is TRBJ2-1, with a weak D call TRBD2 (6 bases). The germline gives CDR1 SEHNR, CDR2 FQNEAQ (reference sequence). The V end lost 1 base, the J end lost 0 bases, and 7 bases lay between the germline ends. The CDR3 loop spans 15 amino acids. CDR3 region: CASSLVTSSYNEQFF. The CDR3 nucleotides read TGTGCCAGCAGCTTAGTGACTAGCTCCTACAATGAGCAGTTCTTC. Full variable domain (outside the CDR3, taken from reference TRBV7-9 and TRBJ2-1): DTGVSQNPRHKITKRGQNVTFRCDPISEHNRLYWYRQTLGQGPEFLTYFQNEAQLEKSRLLSDRFSAERPKGSFSTLEIQRTEQGDSAMYLCASSLVTSSYNEQFFGPGTRLTVL.

Only a few counts were recorded for this clonotype. This chain uses TRBV5-1 with TRBJ2-2, with TRBD1 matching 7 bases. Germline CDR1 SGHRS, CDR2 YFSETQ. The ends lost 3 bases at V and 8 bases at J; junction bases unmatched: 4. This CDR3 contains 13 residues. The CDR3 loop is CASSSSGQGELFF. The CDR3 region has the DNA TGCGCCAGCAGCTCCTCGGGACAGGGGGAGCTGTTTTTT.